The source of this T cell receptor beta chain is a study of T cells in Graves' hyperthyroidism and ophthalmopathy. Study-wide results and limits: Researchers found most expanded thyroid clonotypes above 0.001 in blood as well.

Germline-derived CDR1 and CDR2 are MDHEN and SYDVKM. Trimming at V came to 5 bases and at J to 2 bases, leaving 3 bases not matched to a gene. The CDR3 has 15 residues. By sample fraction, this clonotype is medium-sized. Its target is not known. Regions amplified from RNA transcripts were the TCR beta CDR3 regions. The primer set for the first-round RT-PCR of the TCR CDR3 was HTBI. TCRdb recomputed calls from the multiplex PCR reads with MiXCR, one row per CDR3 protein. Of 210,000 or so distinct CDR3 sequences in the sample, roughly a sixth were seen once. Subjects aged 18 to 65 presented with newly diagnosed hyperthyroidism of less than 2 months' duration. Patients with uncontrolled infections, other autoimmune diseases, pregnancy or lactation were excluded.

This receptor was identified in a man between 50 and 59 years old with Graves' hyperthyroidism. What was sequenced was blood. This sequence joins TRBV28 and TRBJ2-3; 11 nucleotides agree with TRBD2. The CDR3 spells CASSIAGGHTDTQYF. The CDR3 coding sequence is TGTGCCAGCAGTATAGCGGGAGGGCACACAGATACGCAGTATTTT. The full variable domain, completed using reference TRBV28 and TRBJ2-3, is DVKVTQSSRYLVKRTGEKVFLECVQDMDHENMFWYRQDPGLGLRLIYFSYDVKMKEKGDIPEGYSVSREKKERFSLILESASTNQTSMYLCASSIAGGHTDTQYFGPGTRLTVL.